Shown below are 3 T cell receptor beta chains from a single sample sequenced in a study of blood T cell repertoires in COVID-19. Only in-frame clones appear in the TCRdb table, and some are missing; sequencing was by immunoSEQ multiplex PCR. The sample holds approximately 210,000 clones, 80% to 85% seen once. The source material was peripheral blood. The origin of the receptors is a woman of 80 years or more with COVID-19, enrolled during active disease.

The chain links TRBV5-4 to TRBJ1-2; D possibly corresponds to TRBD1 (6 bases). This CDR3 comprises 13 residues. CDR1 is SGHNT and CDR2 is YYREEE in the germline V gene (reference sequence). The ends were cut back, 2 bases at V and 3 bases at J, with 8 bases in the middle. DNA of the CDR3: TGTGCCAGCAGCTTACAGGGAGACTATGGCTACACCTTC. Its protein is CASSLQGDYGYTF. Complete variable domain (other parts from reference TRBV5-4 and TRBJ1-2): ETGVTQSPTHLIKTRGQQVTLRCSSQSGHNTVSWYQQALGQGPQFIFQYYREEENGRGNFPPRFSGLQFPNYSSELNVNALELDDSALYLCASSLQGDYGYTFGSGTRLTVV.

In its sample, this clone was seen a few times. In DNA form, the CDR3 reads TGTGCCAGCAGTGAATCGTATCAGACCCAGTACTTC. This sequence encodes CASSESYQTQYF. The V and J genes are TRBV6-1 and TRBJ2-5; no definite D call. Germline V gives CDR1 MNHNS, CDR2 SASEGT. This CDR3 is built from 12 residues. Trimming stripped 2 bases from V and 6 bases from J, with 7 bases between.

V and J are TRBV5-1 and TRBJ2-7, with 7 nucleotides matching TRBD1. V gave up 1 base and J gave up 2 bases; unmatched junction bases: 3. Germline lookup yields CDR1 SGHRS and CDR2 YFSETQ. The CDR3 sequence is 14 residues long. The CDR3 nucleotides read TGCGCCAGCAGCTTGTCGGGACAGACCTACGAGCAGTACTTC. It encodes CASSLSGQTYEQYF.